The T cell receptor beta chain described here comes from a study of blood T cell repertoires in COVID-19. Germline lookup yields CDR1 MDHEN and CDR2 SYDVKM. CDR3 length: 15 residues. V shed 2 bases and J 6 bases; nucleotides not matched to a gene: 8. Original methodology: Amplified reference gene primers provided the basis for estimating nucleated cell counts. Sequencing was performed with immunoSEQ multiplex PCR; in TCRdb, only in-frame clones are kept and a portion is missing. The DNA was the basis for D and trimming; V, J and clone size are from that table. Of almost 250,000 clones listed, roughly 90% were seen once; the top ten hold 4.1%.

The rearrangement links TRBV28 to TRBJ2-7, with 9 bases lining up with TRBD1. This TCR was sampled from a woman aged 30 to 39 who had recovered from COVID-19. Sequencing input: PBMCs or T cells enriched from blood (not recorded which). CDR3 residues: CASSLGGQGVPEQYF. The CDR3 region has the DNA TGTGCCAGCAGTTTAGGGGGACAGGGTGTTCCCGAGCAGTACTTC.